This TCR beta chain was captured by sequencing in a study of CD8 T cells in ankylosing spondylitis. Regarding the study as a whole: Matched synovial fluid from ankylosing spondylitis patients was reported to be enriched for disease-linked clones. Among TCR beta sequences, a motif of roughly 8 highly homologous variants appeared characteristic of ankylosing spondylitis blood.

Germline loops: CDR1 SGHKS, CDR2 YYEKEE (reference sequence). V was pared by 0 bases and J by 2 bases, with 10 bases between. The CDR3 spans 15 residues. One entry per CDR3 protein results from TCRdb running MiXCR on the 5' RACE reads. The repertoire holds 100,000 to 150,000 distinct CDR3 sequences, with approximately 6.8% as singletons. This clonotype was observed a few times. Its specificity is unknown. The rearrangement links TRBV5-5 to TRBJ2-3; no definite D call. The sample was blood, either unsorted or a sorted T cell fraction (not recorded which). The source is a male donor with ankylosing spondylitis or in good health (not recorded which). The CDR3 DNA is TGTGCCAGCAGCTTGGCCCCCAGTTACACAGATACGCAGTATTTT. Its protein product is CASSLAPSYTDTQYF.